This T cell receptor beta chain was found in a study of blood T cell repertoires in COVID-19. At the level of the study: Samples representing acute and convalescent COVID-19 were sourced from the United States, Italy and Spain. PBMCs, B-cell-depleted T cells, or T cells provided the cDNA or gDNA that made up the material.

Methods used by the authors: Estimated nucleated cell counts came from reference gene primer amplification. Data came from immunoSEQ multiplex PCR; TCRdb stores just in-frame clones and leaves some out. V, J and clone size are those of that table, while D and trimming were read from the DNA. This sample has a few hundred thousand clones; 75% to 85% occur once, and the top ten carry approximately 5.1%. The CDR3 covers 13 residues. V is TRBV21-1 and J is TRBJ2-7; the listed D gene, TRBD2, was not tested against the DNA. TRBV21-1 is a pseudogene segment. The sequenced sample consisted of peripheral blood. This sequence was found in a man aged 50-60 years with active or convalescent COVID-19. The CDR3 DNA sequence: TGTGCCAGCCTAAAAACGGGGGCCTACGAGCAGTACTTC. This codes for CASLKTGAYEQYF.